These T cell receptor beta chains were read from a single sample in a study of T cells in Graves' hyperthyroidism and ophthalmopathy. TCRdb processed the multiplex PCR reads anew with MiXCR; each CDR3 protein has one entry. Seen here are 550,000 to 850,000 distinct CDR3 sequences, approximately 18% observed once, and the top ten hold over 15%. Sequenced input: blood. These receptor sequences come from a woman between 45 and 60 years old with Graves' hyperthyroidism that later progressed to Graves' ophthalmopathy. The CDR3 runs from the conserved cysteine through the conserved F or W. D genes are given only for firm matches. Part of the rows lack a size; the others show once, few, many or a class for expanded clones.

few	TRBV29-1	-	TRBJ1-1	CSVEDTEAFF	TGCAGCGTTGAGGACACTGAAGCTTTCTTT
-	TRBV6-6	-	TRBJ1-1	CASSYSTGYMNTEAFF	TGTGCCAGCAGTTACTCTACAGGCTATATGAACACTGAAGCTTTCTTT
-	TRBV20-1	-	TRBJ1-6	CSASQGRDNSPLHF	TGCAGTGCTAGTCAGGGAAGGGATAATTCACCCCTCCACTTT
-	TRBV14	-	TRBJ1-2	CASSQRSRNLYGYTF	TGTGCCAGCAGCCAAAGATCCCGGAATCTCTATGGCTACACCTTC
many	TRBV30	TRBD2	TRBJ2-3	CAWRAGVITDTQYF	TGTGCCTGGAGGGCGGGGGTGATCACAGATACGCAGTATTTT
many	TRBV20-1	-	TRBJ2-2	CSAGWRGGTGELFF	TGCAGTGCTGGCTGGCGGGGCGGGACCGGGGAGCTGTTTTTT
many	TRBV20-1	-	TRBJ2-3	CSARDRSPPGLDTQYF	TGCAGTGCTAGAGATCGGTCTCCCCCAGGATTAGATACGCAGTATTTT
many	TRBV11-3	-	TRBJ2-7	CASSLGRAASSYEQYF	TGTGCCAGCAGCTTAGGTCGGGCAGCAAGCTCCTACGAGCAGTACTTC
-	TRBV12-3/TRBV12-4	-	TRBJ2-5	CASTKLFGETQYF	TGTGCCAGCACCAAGCTCTTTGGGGAGACCCAGTACTTC
few	TRBV18	TRBD2	TRBJ2-7	CASSPLGGAGDEQYF	TGTGCCAGCTCACCACTCGGGGGGGCCGGCGACGAGCAGTACTTC
-	TRBV7-9	TRBD1	TRBJ2-7	CASSLLGQGKAYEQYF	TGTGCCAGCAGCTTACTGGGACAGGGAAAAGCTTACGAGCAGTACTTC
-	TRBV6-4	-	TRBJ1-1	CASSAMVNTEAFF	TGTGCCAGCAGTGCTATGGTGAACACTGAAGCTTTCTTT
many	TRBV6-1	TRBD1	TRBJ2-7	CASKRSLKDREYYEQYF	TGTGCCAGCAAGAGAAGTCTTAAAGACAGGGAGTACTACGAGCAGTACTTC
-	TRBV5-4	-	TRBJ1-6	CASSLGRASGPLHF	TGTGCCAGCAGCTTGGGACGGGCCTCGGGGCCCCTCCACTTT
many	TRBV13	TRBD2	TRBJ2-3	CASSSRGESTDTQYF	TGTGCCAGCAGCTCTCGGGGGGAAAGCACAGATACGCAGTATTTT
-	TRBV6-5	-	TRBJ2-1	CASSYSNRDMGDEQFF	TGTGCCAGCAGTTACTCTAACCGGGACATGGGAGATGAGCAGTTCTTC
-	TRBV27	-	TRBJ1-1	CASNLHQNTEAFF	TGTGCCAGCAACCTACACCAGAACACTGAAGCTTTCTTT